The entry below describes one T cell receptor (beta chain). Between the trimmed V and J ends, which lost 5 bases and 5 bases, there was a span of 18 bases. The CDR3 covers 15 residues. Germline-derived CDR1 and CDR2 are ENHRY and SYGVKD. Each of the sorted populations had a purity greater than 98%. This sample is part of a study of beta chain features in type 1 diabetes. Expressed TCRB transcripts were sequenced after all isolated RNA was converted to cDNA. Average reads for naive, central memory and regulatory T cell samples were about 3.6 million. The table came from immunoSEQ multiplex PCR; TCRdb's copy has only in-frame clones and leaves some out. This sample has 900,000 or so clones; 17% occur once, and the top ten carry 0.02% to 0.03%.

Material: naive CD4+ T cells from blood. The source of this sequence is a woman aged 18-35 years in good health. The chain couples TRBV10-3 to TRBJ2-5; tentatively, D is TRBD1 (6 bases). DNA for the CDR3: TGTGCCATCAGTAGTTTGGGGACATCAGGGGAGACCCAGTACTTC. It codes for CAISSLGTSGETQYF.